This TCR beta chain was profiled in a study of cytomegalovirus exposure and HLA in healthy donors. This CDR3 region has 15 residues. V was pared by 3 bases and J by 6 bases, with 15 bases between. Germline loops: CDR1 ENHRY, CDR2 SYGVKD. Regarding the study as a whole: One later analysis reportedly identified an Asian-associated ancestry cluster that showed fewer N-insertions than the roughly 620-donor mean.

PCR involved 60 Vbeta and 13 Jbeta primers. The assay was immunoSEQ multiplex PCR, and TCRdb's table has in-frame clones only and misses some. The sample includes 150,000 to 160,000 clones, 65% to 80% of them seen just once. Comments on this clone: What it binds is unknown.

The chain is built from TRBV10-3 and TRBJ2-1; D is possibly TRBD2 (5 bases). This receptor was identified in a woman aged 40 to 55 in good health and CMV-seronegative. Source material: PBMCs. The CDR3 DNA sequence: TGTGCCATCAGTGAATTTGACCACGAGGGCAATGAGCAGTTCTTC. Translating gives CAISEFDHEGNEQFF.